Given below is one T cell receptor (beta chain) in context. Its target antigen remains unknown. Base quality data are lacking; no much larger clone is found one base away. TCRbeta CDR3 regions were amplified from genomic DNA by means of the immunoSEQ Assay, a bias-controlled multiplex PCR. In the paper's pipeline: Within the assay, amplification of reference gene primers was used to estimate how many nucleated cells each sample contained. Sequence reads were collapsed and filtered to measure the absolute abundance of every unique TCRbeta CDR3 rearrangement. For each sample, productive Simpson clonality was calculated as the square root of Simpson's diversity index across productive rearrangements. In TCRdb, the immuneACCESS table is reduced to in-frame sequences with V and J assigned. These tables do not hold every clone; where another copy was compared, an unresolved V gene accounts for under half, and the others remain unexplained. The D gene and trimming were derived from the DNA, and the V and J assignments and clone size from that table. The sample contains tens of thousands of clones, about nine tenths of them found a single time. Of the sample, about 7.7% falls within the top ten clones.

The source of the sample is a study of blood T cell repertoires in COVID-19 (dated by TCRdb to 2018 to 2020). Notes on the research overall: The collaborator samples originated in the United States, Italy and Spain and spanned the acute and convalescent phases of COVID-19. The prospective study material was composed of cDNA or gDNA derived from T cells, B-cell-depleted T cells, or PBMCs. The dataset comprised deeply sampled blood TCRbeta repertoires from subjects exposed to, actively infected with, or recovered from COVID-19. The repertoires were made available in a free public database intended to serve as a resource for research on the immune response to SARS-CoV-2. Samples were obtained from the ongoing ImmuneRACE study (first 160 participants) and from some 1,300 subjects provided by 6 global collaborators. Nearly every sample came with metadata listing a de-identified subject ID, COVID-19 status, age in years and sex. Where available, HLA class I and class II types were obtained from metadata supplied by the sample provider rather than from assay-based typing.

Trimmed from V: 4 bases; trimmed from J: 8 bases; junction bases lacking a gene match: 4. The CDR3, cysteine through phenylalanine, is 13 amino acids long. Of the read, only the CDR3 DNA is kept; its 39 bases are in frame from base 1. Sequences SNHLY (CDR1) and FYNNEI (CDR2) are obtained from the germline V gene. Results and caveats for the whole study, not just this receptor: How much clinical and demographic metadata was included differed by source and by participant, and the metadata was provided uncurated.

The collaborating institutions used their own protocols to collect whole blood in K2EDTA tubes. For TCRbeta analysis, collaborators shipped samples in one of three forms: frozen whole blood, isolated PBMCs, or DNA extracted from either of those sample types. The source of this sequence is a woman in her thirties or forties with active COVID-19. The specimen was peripheral blood. The receptor chain draws on TRBV2 and TRBJ1-3; 8 bases in the junction line up with TRBD1. The CDR3 loop reads CASSVLDRDTIYF. The DNA is TGTGCCAGCAGTGTACTGGACAGGGACACCATATATTTT.